The source of this T cell receptor beta chain is a study of Ad26.COV2.S vaccination and SARS-CoV-2 variants (dated by TCRdb to the early 2020s). With regard to the full study: Donors in the vaccine arm were drawn from COV1001, a phase I-IIa trial of Ad26.COV2.S in healthy adults that was multicentre, randomized, double-blind and placebo-controlled. The TCR-sequenced set comprised approximately 30 samples: around 20 Ad26.COV2.S vaccine recipients, 5 placebo recipients and 8 SARS-CoV-2 convalescent individuals. Blinding of investigators to trial group allocation was maintained during experiments and outcome assessment. Trial participants were randomized into five groups of five: low-dose or high-dose Ad26.COV2.S given once or twice, or placebo on both occasions. Sequencing of the TCRbeta repertoire served to evaluate the specificity and breadth of SARS-CoV-2-reactive T cell receptors following Ad26.COV2.S vaccination. Ad26.COV2.S was given intramuscularly at 5x10^10 or 1x10^11 viral particles, as a single shot or as two shots 56 days apart.

Turning to this clone: Its antigen is not yet known. No quality values exist for individual bases; no much larger clone is one base distant. The same CDR3 is also encoded by other DNA sequences in this sample.

The meaning of the sample's treatment or condition label: roughly 19 received Ad26.COV2.S at low or high dose, single or two shots; several received placebo; per-sample allocation not given. For vaccine and placebo recipients, repertoires were sequenced using samples collected on day 63 after the first injection. Cohort 1b enrolled 20 to 30 adults aged 18-55 years at a single site in Boston, USA, between 29 July and 7 August 2020. Ad26.COV2.S was a replication-incompetent adenovirus type 26 vector that expressed a prefusion-stabilized SARS-CoV-2 spike protein derived from the original Wuhan strain. The research as a whole found: The study lacked the statistical power to compare responses across vaccine doses or regimens. Ad26.COV2.S recipients had higher spike-specific TCR breadth than placebo recipients (P = 0.0014). Comparable non-spike TCR breadth was observed between vaccine and placebo recipients, consistent with only spike being contained in the vaccine. After vaccination, substantial breadth of spike-specific CD8+ and CD4+ T cell responses was reported. The authors noted that the TCR breadth and depth analyses may have underestimated total T cell responses.

The immunoSEQ Assay was the method used to sequence TCRbeta CDR3 regions. After extraction, genomic DNA underwent amplification by bias-controlled multiplex PCR, followed by high-throughput sequencing. The original methods were these. Collapsing and filtering of sequences were performed to quantify the absolute abundance of each unique TCRbeta CDR3 region. Usable DNA was measured by amplifying reference genes present in all nucleated cells, and TCRbeta template counts were normalized to that usable DNA to estimate T cell fraction. Repertoire TCRs were annotated as SARS-CoV-2-specific when V gene, CDR3 amino acid sequence and J gene were exactly matched to a known reactive TCR set. MIRA supplied the reference SARS-CoV-2 TCR set, which was filtered for enrichment in COVID-19-positive ImmuneCODE repertoires so that public or cross-reactive TCRs were removed. Using the MIRA antigens, annotated TCRs were further analysed by specific ORF or by position within an ORF. Breadth was defined as annotated unique rearrangements over total unique productive rearrangements; depth was the summed frequency of those rearrangements. Group comparisons of TCR breadth used two-sided Wilcoxon rank-sum tests. The table was pulled from immuneACCESS by TCRdb, which kept in-frame rearrangements only. Such tables lose some clones; where checked, under half of the loss comes from unresolved V genes, and the rest has no known cause. For V, J and clone size, that table is used; D and trimming come from the DNA. This sample lists around 450,000 clones; roughly 89% were detected once. Clones ranked in the top ten supply about 2.5% of the sample.

The clonotype comes from a person aged 18-60 years who received the Ad26.COV2.S COVID-19 vaccine or a placebo. Material: peripheral blood, obtained in a trial of Ad26.COV2.S vaccine versus placebo.

The encoded CDR3 is CASSPAQETQYF. Here is the DNA: TGTGCCAGCTCACCAGCCCAAGAGACCCAGTACTTC. This receptor chain uses TRBV18 and TRBJ2-5; the D gene is unclear. The germline V gene supplies CDR1 KGHSH and CDR2 LQKENI. The CDR3, from cysteine to phenylalanine, totals 12 residues. Only CDR3 DNA is held: 36 bases, read in frame from base 1. V is clipped by 2 bases and J by 1 base, and the sequence between their germline boundaries is 2 bases long. This CDR3, with the reference TRBV18 and TRBJ2-5 proteins standing in past its ends, gives the full variable domain NAGVMQNPRHLVRRRGQEARLRCSPMKGHSHVYWYRQLPEEGLKFMVYLQKENIIDESGMPKERFSAEFPKEGPSILRIQQVVRGDSAAYFCASSPAQETQYFGPGTRLLVL.